This entry describes one TCR beta chain. Its antigen remains unidentified. These data come from a study of T cell responses to AZD1222 COVID-19 vaccine. The CDR3 is made up of 14 amino acids. V gave up 0 bases and J gave up 8 bases, with 9 bases separating them. Germline CDR1 reads SGHRS; CDR2 reads YFSETQ. Clones were read by immunoSEQ multiplex PCR, and TCRdb kept only the in-frame ones, dropping some. The repertoire consists of 67,000 or so clones, with 84% occurring once and the leading ten covering roughly 9.8%. General study results and limits: Within unmutated variant regions lay the reported targets of nearly half of spike-specific TCRs. The number of AZD1222 recipients seropositive at baseline was only 5 to 7.

The chain carries TRBV5-1 and TRBJ1-6, with no clear D. The material was peripheral blood, obtained on day 0 of AZD1222 vaccination. The source of this sequence is an adult in good health. This CDR3 is CASSLDGLDSPLHF. CDR3 sequence (DNA): TGCGCCAGCAGCTTGGATGGGCTGGATTCACCCCTCCACTTT.